These T cell receptor beta chains were read from a single sample in a study of T cell changes during pregnancy in multiple sclerosis. Assay used: immunoSEQ multiplex PCR; TCRdb lists only in-frame clones, some missing. Among about 87,000 clones listed, 93% were seen once. Sequencing used peripheral blood, obtained in the third trimester of pregnancy. These receptor sequences come from a female donor in good health, enrolled as a control in a pregnancy study. The CDR3 runs from the conserved cysteine through the conserved F or W. The D gene is left open where the match is weak. The size field is filled for only some rows; it gives once, few, many or a size class.

CASRPDRQPYEQYF TGTGCCAGCAGACCCGACAGGCAGCCCTACGAGCAGTACTTC . TRBJ2-7 . TRBV28
CATRVTGASYEQYF TGTGCCACCCGGGTGACAGGGGCTTCCTACGAGCAGTACTTC TRBD1 TRBJ2-7 . TRBV19
CASSFLAGGRDTQYF TGTGCCAGCAGTTTCTTAGCGGGAGGGAGAGATACGCAGTATTTT TRBD2 TRBJ2-3 . TRBV6-6
CASSQVLAGGSDTQYF TGTGCCAGCAGCCAAGTACTAGCGGGAGGTTCAGATACGCAGTATTTT TRBD2 TRBJ2-3 . TRBV4-2
CASSLPTGEGANVLTF TGTGCCAGCAGTTTACCCACAGGGGAGGGGGCCAACGTCCTGACTTTC TRBD1 TRBJ2-6 . TRBV28
CASSPRETDTQYF TGTGCCAGCTCACCACGGGAGACAGATACGCAGTATTTT . TRBJ2-3 . TRBV18
CASSLVPDRDNEQFF TGTGCCAGCAGTTTAGTACCGGACAGGGACAATGAGCAGTTCTTC TRBD1 TRBJ2-1 . TRBV28
CASSPVGSGANVLTF TGCGCCAGCAGCCCGGTTGGCTCTGGGGCCAACGTCCTGACTTTC . TRBJ2-6 once TRBV5-1
CASSSTGVQPQHF TGTGCCAGCAGTTCGACAGGGGTACAGCCCCAGCATTTT TRBD1 TRBJ1-5 . TRBV28
CASRSTPNTGELFF TGTGCCAGTAGATCGACTCCGAACACCGGGGAGCTGTTTTTT . TRBJ2-2 . TRBV19
CASSTPSGYGELFF TGTGCCAGCAGCACTCCTAGCGGGTACGGGGAGCTGTTTTTT TRBD2 TRBJ2-2 . TRBV5-5
CASSLGRVFYEQYF TGTGCCAGCAGTTTGGGCCGAGTATTTTACGAGCAGTACTTC . TRBJ2-7 . TRBV28
CASSRTGSNEQFF TGCGCCAGCAGCCGAACAGGTAGCAATGAGCAGTTCTTC . TRBJ2-1 . TRBV5-1
CASSQGFPYEQYF TGCGCCAGCAGCCAAGGGTTCCCCTACGAGCAGTACTTC . TRBJ2-7 . TRBV4-1
CASSPRGGRTYEQYF TGTGCCAGCAGCCCCAGGGGCGGAAGGACCTACGAGCAGTACTTC . TRBJ2-7 . TRBV14
CASTQTSNTEAFF TGTGCCAGCACGCAAACATCGAACACTGAAGCTTTCTTT . TRBJ1-1 . TRBV6-1
CASSLSPEKLFF TGTGCCAGCAGTTTATCTCCTGAAAAACTGTTTTTT . TRBJ1-4 . TRBV28
CASSLAGEGSYNEQFF TGCGCCAGCAGCTTGGCCGGTGAGGGCTCGTACAATGAGCAGTTCTTC . TRBJ2-1 . TRBV5-1
CASSEVGTGGGGYTF TGTGCCAGCAGTGAAGTGGGGACAGGGGGTGGAGGCTACACCTTC TRBD1 TRBJ1-2 many TRBV6-1
CATSTGNTEAFF TGTGCCACCTCCACTGGGAACACTGAAGCTTTCTTT . TRBJ1-1 . TRBV19
CASIKKQGLLREQYF TGTGCCAGCATCAAGAAACAGGGCTTACTAAGGGAGCAGTACTTC . TRBJ2-7 . TRBV28
CASSSGLLSYNEQFF TGTGCCAGCAGTTCGGGACTCCTATCCTACAATGAGCAGTTCTTC . TRBJ2-1 . TRBV6-5
CASTLLPGQGFSDTQYF TGCGCCAGCACCTTACTGCCAGGACAGGGATTTTCAGATACGCAGTATTTT TRBD1 TRBJ2-3 . TRBV5-1
CASSPSVLAAGEQYF TGTGCCAGCAGCCCGTCGGTGTTAGCGGCCGGCGAGCAGTACTTC . TRBJ2-7 once TRBV27
CASSSTGTNQPQHF TGTGCCAGTAGTTCTACCGGGACAAATCAGCCCCAGCATTTT . TRBJ1-5 . TRBV19
CASSLLASGFYNEQFF TGTGCCAGCAGTTTATTGGCTAGCGGGTTCTACAATGAGCAGTTCTTC TRBD2 TRBJ2-1 . TRBV27
CASSYGVANEQFF TGTGCCAGCAGTTATGGAGTAGCCAATGAGCAGTTCTTC . TRBJ2-1 . TRBV6-5
CASSPHLGGADTEAFF TGTGCCAGCAGTCCGCATCTTGGGGGGGCCGACACTGAAGCTTTCTTT . TRBJ1-1 . TRBV28
CASTRTEASHEQYF TGTGCCAGCACTAGGACGGAGGCCTCCCACGAGCAGTACTTC . TRBJ2-7 few TRBV6-1
CASSQDGDRVTGELFF TGTGCCAGCAGCCAAGATGGGGACAGGGTTACCGGGGAGCTGTTTTTT TRBD1 TRBJ2-2 . TRBV4-2
CASSPDPRGYGYTF TGTGCCAGCAGCCCTGACCCACGAGGCTATGGCTACACCTTC . TRBJ1-2 . TRBV28
CAILLGIAGAPPYEQYF TGCGCCATCCTCCTGGGGATAGCGGGAGCACCCCCCTACGAGCAGTACTTC TRBD2 TRBJ2-7 . TRBV10-1
CASTKQNRQQETQYF TGTGCCAGCACCAAACAAAATAGACAACAAGAGACCCAGTACTTC . TRBJ2-5 . TRBV7-8
CASSARTSSQYNEQFF TGTGCCAGCAGCGCGCGGACTAGCTCCCAATACAATGAGCAGTTCTTC TRBD2 TRBJ2-1 . TRBV9
CASGTSETTDTQYF TGTGCCAGCGGGACTAGCGAAACCACAGATACGCAGTATTTT TRBD2 TRBJ2-3 . TRBV2
CASSGGTRVPDTEAFF TGCGCCAGCAGCGGCGGAACCAGGGTTCCGGACACTGAAGCTTTCTTT . TRBJ1-1 . TRBV5-1
CASSLVGGSSYNEQFF TGTGCCAGCAGCTTAGTGGGCGGGAGCTCCTACAATGAGCAGTTCTTC TRBD2 TRBJ2-1 . TRBV7-9
CASSPSPDTQYF TGTGCCAGCTCACCATCTCCAGATACGCAGTATTTT . TRBJ2-3 . TRBV18
CASSSYNQPQHF TGTGCCAGCAGTTCCTACAATCAGCCCCAGCATTTT . TRBJ1-5 . TRBV27
CAWSRLAGQETQYF TGTGCCTGGAGCCGTTTAGCGGGGCAAGAGACCCAGTACTTC TRBD2 TRBJ2-5 . TRBV30